This entry lists 26 T cell receptor beta chains sequenced from one sample in a study of regulatory dendritic cells for organ transplantation. The protocol was immunoSEQ multiplex PCR, while the TCRdb copy is restricted to in-frame clones and leaves out a portion. The sample includes 9,500 to 12,000 clones, under 90% of them seen just once. The antigens these receptors bind are not known. Sorted subsets were CFSE-labeled and cultured about 5 days with allogeneic dendritic cells. The material sequenced was naive CD8+ T cells from blood cultured with dendritic cells. Subset here: CD45RA+ naive T cells. All receptors derive from a human donor in good health.

This chain joins TRBV27 and TRBJ1-1, with 8 nucleotides matching TRBD1. Trimming took 2 bases from V and 1 from J; bases not matched to a gene: 3. CDR1 is MNHEY, CDR2 SMNVEV, per germline (reference sequence). The length of the CDR3 is 15 residues. CDR3 in DNA: TGTGCCAGCAGTTTAACAGGGGGATCGAACACTGAAGCTTTCTTT. It encodes CASSLTGGSNTEAFF.

The V call is TRBV6-5, the J call TRBJ1-1; D gene unclear. Germline CDR1 MNHEY, CDR2 SVGAGI. The CDR3 length is 12 residues. Trimming pared 4 bases from V and 5 bases from J, leaving 8 bases between. The CDR3 region has the DNA TGTGCCAGCAGTTCCGGCCTTACTGAAGCTTTCTTT. Residues: CASSSGLTEAFF.

The chain employs TRBV5-8 and TRBJ1-2; D perhaps matches TRBD1 (6 bases). The V gene lost 3 bases and the J gene lost 0 bases, with 12 bases spanning the gap. CDR1 and CDR2 (germline): SGHTS, YDEGEE. The CDR3 extends over 15 amino acids. The CDR3: CASSSDRLSNYGYTF. For the CDR3, the DNA is TGTGCCAGCAGCTCGGACAGATTATCTAACTATGGCTACACCTTC.

The CDR3 loop reads CASSLQGHTEAFF. For the CDR3, the DNA is TGTGCCAGCAGTTTACAGGGTCACACTGAAGCTTTCTTT. The chain uses TRBV28 and TRBJ1-1, with D possibly being TRBD1 (5 bases). Trimming cost V 2 bases and J 3 bases, with 7 bases left between them. The CDR3 has 13 residues. Germline V lookup: CDR1 MDHEN, CDR2 SYDVKM.

This rearrangement joins TRBV19 to TRBJ1-1; D is possibly TRBD1 (6 bases). The CDR3 is 14 amino acids. V dropped 0 bases and J dropped 4 bases, with 9 bases sitting between them. CDR1 and CDR2 (germline): LNHDA, SQIVND (reference sequence). The CDR3, as DNA: TGTGCCAGTAGTATAGAGGGGGCGCGCACTGAAGCTTTCTTT. Encoded protein: CASSIEGARTEAFF.

The rearrangement joins TRBV7-8 to TRBJ2-3, with D possibly being TRBD2 (5 bases). V lost 4 bases, J lost 5 bases, and 7 bases lay in between. CDR3 size: 12 residues. The germline V gene encodes CDR1 SGHVS and CDR2 FQNEAQ. Written as DNA, the CDR3 is TGTGCCAGCAGCTCACTAGGAGATACGCAGTATTTT. This translates into CASSSLGDTQYF.

This clone was seen a few times. The J gene is TRBJ2-3, the V gene TRBV6-6; D may be TRBD1 or TRBD2 (5 bases each). Trimming left V 7 bases short and J 2 bases short, with 13 bases between. The CDR3 length is 14 residues. Germline assignment: CDR1 MNHNY and CDR2 SVGAGI (reference sequence). CDR3 protein: CASITGAPTDTQYF. The CDR3 DNA follows: TGTGCCAGCATAACCGGGGCACCCACAGATACGCAGTATTTT.

The rearrangement joins TRBV15 to TRBJ1-5; tentatively, D is TRBD1 (6 bases). The CDR3 contains 15 residues. In germline, CDR1 is LNHNV, CDR2 YYDKDF (reference sequence). With 1 base removed from V and 9 bases from J, the gap between germline ends came to 16 bases. The CDR3 reads CATSRAGDPILPQHF. CDR3 bases: TGTGCCACCAGCAGAGCAGGGGACCCGATTCTGCCCCAGCATTTT.

The gene calls are TRBV4-2 and TRBJ2-7; 8 bases map to TRBD2. The length of the CDR3 is 12 residues. Looked up from germline, CDR1 is LGHNA and CDR2 is YNFKEQ. The V segment lost 4 bases and the J segment 12 bases; nucleotides outside the gene matches: 8. CDR3 bases: TGTGCCAGCAGCCCCCTGGGGCGGGAGGTGTACTTC. It yields the protein CASSPLGREVYF.

The chain links TRBV4-1 to TRBJ1-1, with D unclear. The CDR3 is 16 amino acids. V lost 0 bases, J lost 1 base, and 12 bases lay in between. Germline V gene lookup returns CDR1 MGHRA and CDR2 YSYEKL. CDR3 DNA sequence: TGCGCCAGCAGCCAAGATATTAGGCAGAGGAACACTGAAGCTTTCTTT. Its translation is CASSQDIRQRNTEAFF.

V is TRBV5-4 and J is TRBJ1-3, with D possibly TRBD1 on 6 matching bases. Between the trimmed V and J ends, which lost 4 bases and 0 bases, there was a span of 14 bases. This CDR3 spans 16 amino acids. Germline-derived CDR1 and CDR2 are SGHNT and YYREEE (reference sequence). The CDR3 is CASSEPGDSSGNTIYF. The CDR3 DNA follows: TGTGCCAGCAGCGAACCAGGGGATTCCTCTGGAAACACCATATATTTT.

The CDR3 protein is CASSVGGDFPAVRPHEQFF. For the CDR3, the DNA is TGTGCCAGCAGCGTAGGGGGGGACTTCCCCGCCGTCAGGCCCCATGAGCAGTTCTTC. The chain has TRBV9 and TRBJ2-1, with D possibly being TRBD2 (6 bases). The CDR3 runs 19 residues. Germline assignment: CDR1 SGDLS and CDR2 YYNGEE. The germline V and J ends were trimmed by 0 bases and 8 bases, with 27 bases remaining between them.

V and J are TRBV4-1 and TRBJ1-4; no clear D. Germline V CDR1 and CDR2: MGHRA, YSYEKL. There are 16 residues in the CDR3. V lost 1 base and J 5 bases, leaving 14 bases between the germline ends. CDR3 sequence reads: CASSQAGGLGNEKLFF. Written as DNA, the CDR3 is TGCGCCAGCAGCCAAGCCGGCGGGCTGGGAAATGAAAAACTGTTTTTT.

The genes are TRBV27 and TRBJ1-1; tentative D call: TRBD1 (6 bases). CDR1 is MNHEY and CDR2 is SMNVEV in the germline V gene (reference sequence). The CDR3 has 13 residues. V dropped 5 bases and J dropped 1 base, with 8 bases sitting between them. CDR3 in DNA: TGTGCCAGCAGTCAAGGGGGGAACACTGAAGCTTTCTTT. As protein: CASSQGGNTEAFF.

The rearrangement uses TRBV9 and TRBJ1-2; 11 positions agree with TRBD1. V lost 7 bases to trimming and J lost 3 bases; unmatched junction nucleotides: 2. CDR3 length equals 13 residues. Looked up from germline, CDR1 is SGDLS and CDR2 is YYNGEE. The chain's CDR3 is CASGDRGYYGYTF. The DNA of the CDR3 is TGTGCCAGCGGGGACAGGGGGTACTATGGCTACACCTTC. The whole variable domain, remainder taken from reference TRBV9 and TRBJ1-2, is DSGVTQTPKHLITATGQRVTLRCSPRSGDLSVYWYQQSLDQGLQFLIQYYNGEERAKGNILERFSAQQFPDLHSELNLSSLELGDSALYFCASGDRGYYGYTFGSGTRLTVV.

This sequence joins TRBV19 and TRBJ2-5; 7 bases agree with TRBD2. From germline, CDR1 is LNHDA and CDR2 SQIVND (reference sequence). The CDR3 runs to 14 residues. The ends lost 1 base at V and 2 bases at J; junction bases unmatched: 1. The CDR3 protein is CASSIAGGQETQYF. DNA for the CDR3: TGTGCCAGTAGTATAGCGGGAGGTCAAGAGACCCAGTACTTC.

This clone has a single count. The chain joins TRBV9 to TRBJ2-5, with 7 bases identical to TRBD1. The CDR3 loop spans 14 amino acids. The J segment lost 2 bases and the V segment lost 3 bases, leaving 4 bases of the junction unmatched. Germline-derived CDR1 and CDR2 are SGDLS and YYNGEE. The chain's CDR3 is CASSAWDRQETQYF. The CDR3 bases are TGTGCCAGCAGCGCATGGGACAGACAAGAGACCCAGTACTTC.

The rearrangement uses TRBV27 and TRBJ1-3, with D possibly TRBD1 on 6 matching bases. From germline, CDR1 is MNHEY and CDR2 SMNVEV (reference sequence). The CDR3 is made up of 16 amino acids. V shed 6 bases and J shed 3 bases, with 18 bases lying between them. The CDR3 is CASSQNFGQNGNTIYF. The CDR3 region has the DNA TGTGCCAGCAGCCAGAACTTCGGACAGAATGGAAACACCATATATTTT.

This clone was recorded only once. V and J are TRBV7-6 and TRBJ2-1, with TRBD2 identical over 10 bases. This CDR3 comprises 16 residues. Germline V gene data show CDR1 as SGHVS and CDR2 as FNYEAQ. V lost 3 bases and J lost 7; bases outside the gene matches: 9. CDR3 DNA: TGTGCCAGCAGCTTGATTGTTGGACTAGCGGAGAATGAGCAGTTCTTC. It is translated as CASSLIVGLAENEQFF.

V is TRBV2 and J is TRBJ1-1; perhaps TRBD1 as D (6 bases). The CDR3 extends over 15 amino acids. From germline, CDR1 is SNHLY and CDR2 FYNNEI. With 5 bases removed from V and 0 bases from J, the gap between germline ends came to 13 bases. The CDR3 sequence is CASSPSTGMNTEAFF. The CDR3 DNA sequence: TGTGCCAGCAGTCCCTCAACAGGGATGAACACTGAAGCTTTCTTT.

This clone was recorded once. The chain is built from TRBV6-5 and TRBJ1-2; 7 bases are shared with TRBD1. Looked up from germline, CDR1 is MNHEY and CDR2 is SVGAGI. The length of the CDR3 is 16 residues. The trim removed 0 bases at V and 4 bases at J, leaving 8 bases unmatched. The CDR3 sequence is CASSYSTLGTVYGYTF. CDR3 nucleotides: TGTGCCAGCAGTTACTCGACTCTCGGGACAGTCTATGGCTACACCTTC.

This clone was seen just once. V is TRBV4-1 and J is TRBJ1-1; a possible D gene is TRBD1 (5 bases). Trimming took off 1 base at V and 6 bases at J, with 15 bases between the two ends. This CDR3 comprises 15 residues. The germline V gene encodes CDR1 MGHRA and CDR2 YSYEKL. The CDR3 bases are TGCGCCAGCAGCCAAGCCCAGGGAGCGGGCGCTGAAGCTTTCTTT. Its translation is CASSQAQGAGAEAFF.

A single count supports this clone. The V and J genes are TRBV9 and TRBJ1-4; no clear D. Germline V gene lookup returns CDR1 SGDLS and CDR2 YYNGEE. The CDR3 extends over 15 amino acids. V was cut by 4 bases and J by 7 bases, with 17 bases left in between. The CDR3 spells CASSQAAGPGEKLFF. The CDR3 nucleotides read TGTGCCAGCAGCCAGGCGGCAGGCCCCGGTGAAAAACTGTTTTTT.

V usage is TRBV7-2 and J usage is TRBJ2-5; the D gene could be TRBD1 or TRBD2 (6 bases each). The V gene lost 1 base and the J gene lost 3 bases, with 15 bases spanning the gap. The length of the CDR3 is 16 residues. Germline V gene sequence: CDR1 SGHTA, CDR2 FQGNSA. Here the CDR3 reads CASSLGRGRRKETQYF. The CDR3, as DNA: TGTGCCAGCAGCTTAGGCCGGGGGCGCCGAAAAGAGACCCAGTACTTC.

In this sample, this clone turned up once. This chain joins TRBV7-6 and TRBJ2-5; 12 positions agree with TRBD2. CDR1 and CDR2 from the germline V gene are SGHVS and FNYEAQ. The CDR3 is 19 amino acids. Losses at the gene ends were 1 base for V and 5 bases for J; bases not matched to a gene: 14. CDR3 region: CASSLGSSSGRALLETQYF. The CDR3 region has the DNA TGTGCCAGCAGCTTAGGGAGCTCTAGCGGGAGGGCCCTCTTGGAGACCCAGTACTTC.

The V and J genes are TRBV19 and TRBJ2-1; the D call may be TRBD1 or TRBD2 (5 bases each). Germline CDR1 reads LNHDA; CDR2 reads SQIVND (reference sequence). This CDR3 has 15 residues. The V gene lost 1 base and the J gene lost 4 bases, with 11 bases spanning the gap. The CDR3 region has the DNA TGTGCCAGTAGTATAGCTCGGGACGGATACAATGAGCAGTTCTTC. The encoded protein is CASSIARDGYNEQFF.